This entry is about one T cell receptor beta chain. What it recognizes is unknown. The data are from a study of T cells expressing NK-cell markers. Overall study context: From sorted CD3+CD56+NKG2C+, CD3+CD56+NKG2C- and CD3+CD56-NKG2C+ T cells came the TCR beta repertoires. Study-level results: Expanded NKG2C+ T cell clones were not confirmed as HCMV-specific.

What made the TCR beta cDNA was 5'RACE template switching with UMIs. TCRdb re-analyzed the 5' RACE reads; it lists each CDR3 protein once, without DNA. The sample features 500,000 to 700,000 distinct CDR3 sequences, with 3.5% to 4.5% in its top ten. This CDR3 has 14 residues. Germline CDR1 reads LNHNV; CDR2 reads YYDKDF (reference sequence). The rearrangement uses TRBV15 and TRBJ2-4; TCRdb's assignment of TRBD1 cannot be checked, as there is no DNA. The source material was blood T cells: a sorted CD56 or NKG2C T cell subset, CD4+ or CD8+ T cells, or bulk PBMC T cells (not recorded which). The TCR was taken from a young man in good health. The CDR3 is CATSRDVAGDIQYF.